The 26 T cell receptor beta chains given below trace back to one sample, sequenced in a study of identical twins. TCRdb used MiXCR to reprocess the 5' RACE reads, holding one entry per CDR3 protein. The sample yields 500,000 to 600,000 distinct CDR3 sequences, less than 25% seen once. The sample also formed part of further work on T cells expressing NK-cell markers.

The sequencing input was CD4+ T cells sorted from blood. The origin of the receptors is a woman between 18 and 29 years old in good health.

The CDR3 is CSACRDPGLDTQYF. The CDR3 bases are TGCAGCGCTTGCCGGGACCCCGGGTTAGATACGCAGTATTTT. This chain uses TRBV29-1 with TRBJ2-3, with D possibly being TRBD1 or TRBD2 (5 bases each). Germline values: CDR1 SQVTM, CDR2 ANQGSEA. The V and J ends lost 7 bases and 5 bases respectively, with 19 bases between them. The CDR3 extends over 14 amino acids.

The chain couples TRBV7-9 to TRBJ2-7, with 10 bases identical to TRBD2. The V and J ends lost 6 bases and 3 bases, in that order; junction bases with no gene match: 8. The CDR3 runs to 15 residues. Germline lookup yields CDR1 SEHNR and CDR2 FQNEAQ (reference sequence). In DNA, the CDR3 is TGTGCCAGCAGTTTCTCTAGCGGGAGTATCTACGAGCAGTACTTC. This gives the protein CASSFSSGSIYEQYF.

The V gene is TRBV7-2, the J gene TRBJ1-2; D remains unclear. Germline CDR1 and CDR2: SGHTA and FQGNSA. The length of the CDR3 is 12 residues. V was trimmed by 5 bases and J by 7 bases, leaving 11 bases between them. In DNA, the CDR3 is TGTGCCAGCAGCCTGGACCAAGCTGGCTACACCTTC. It encodes CASSLDQAGYTF.

This clonotype was observed at least ten times. The chain is built from TRBV20-1 and TRBJ2-4; unclear D gene. From germline, CDR1 is DFQATT and CDR2 SNEGSKA (reference sequence). The CDR3 loop spans 12 amino acids. Trimming stripped 6 bases from V and 6 bases from J, with 12 bases between. The CDR3 coding sequence is TGCAGTGCAAAATTGCTGTTAAACATTCAGTACTTC. Its protein is CSAKLLLNIQYF.

This clonotype was picked up a small number of times. With a much larger clone just one base away, this may be a read error. The chain couples TRBV7-9 to TRBJ1-6; 7 bases map to TRBD1. The germline V gene encodes CDR1 SEHNR and CDR2 FQNEAQ (reference sequence). The V gene end was trimmed by 2 bases and the J gene end by 7 bases; junction bases not matched to a gene: 2. The CDR3 totals 14 residues. In nucleotides, the CDR3 is TGTGCCAGCAGCTTATGGGACAGAAATTCACCCCTCCACTTT. Amino acid sequence: CASSLWDRNSPLHF. Full variable domain (missing parts from reference TRBV7-9 and TRBJ1-6): DTGVSQNPRHKITKRGQNVTFRCDPISEHNRLYWYRQTLGQGPEFLTYFQNEAQLEKSRLLSDRFSAERPKGSFSTLEIQRTEQGDSAMYLCASSLWDRNSPLHFGNGTRLTVT.

The chain employs TRBV5-1 and TRBJ2-3, with a possible D match to TRBD2 (6 bases). CDR1 and CDR2 (germline): SGHRS, YFSETQ. Trimming stripped 3 bases from V and 2 bases from J, with 13 bases between. The CDR3 has 15 residues. The DNA for the CDR3 is TGCGCCAGCAGCTCGACTAGACCCGTCACAGATACGCAGTATTTT. This sequence encodes CASSSTRPVTDTQYF.

The chain joins TRBV20-1 to TRBJ2-5; 8 bases fit TRBD1. V dropped 0 bases and J dropped 9; count of bases not matched to a gene: 6. CDR1 is DFQATT and CDR2 is SNEGSKA in the germline V gene (reference sequence). The CDR3 covers 13 residues. In DNA form, the CDR3 reads TGCAGTGCTAGAGATCAGGGGGCTGGGGCCCAGTACTTC. Residues: CSARDQGAGAQYF.

This clonotype turned up a few times. The chain recombines TRBV20-1 with TRBJ2-7; 9 bases are shared with TRBD2. CDR1 is DFQATT, CDR2 SNEGSKA, per germline (reference sequence). The CDR3 is 15 residues long. J lost 2 bases, V lost 2 bases, and 7 bases had no gene match. In DNA, the CDR3 is TGCAGTGCTAGACCCGGACTAGCGCCCACCTACGAGCAGTACTTC. Residues: CSARPGLAPTYEQYF.

The chain recombines TRBV20-1 with TRBJ2-1; the D call may be TRBD1 or TRBD2 (5 bases each). V lost 6 bases, J lost 7 bases, and 19 bases lay in between. Germline V gene data show CDR1 as DFQATT and CDR2 as SNEGSKA (reference sequence). The CDR3 has 14 amino acids. The CDR3 DNA sequence: TGCAGTGCCGGTCGGGGACCCGTCGGAAATGAGCAGTTCTTC. Protein sequence: CSAGRGPVGNEQFF.

This clonotype has only a few counts. The CDR3 carries no conserved terminal phenylalanine or tryptophan, so it likely arises from a read error. The gene calls are TRBV20-1 and TRBJ2-3, with a tentative D call TRBD1 (5 bases). Germline loops: CDR1 DFQATT, CDR2 SNEGSKA (reference sequence). The germline V and J ends were trimmed by 4 bases and 3 bases, with 8 bases remaining between them. There are 12 residues in the CDR3. CDR3 region: CSAIRQTDTQYS. The CDR3 bases are TGCAGTGCTATCCGACAGACAGATACGCAGTATTCT.

This clonotype was detected a few times. V usage is TRBV6-2 or TRBV6-3 and J usage is TRBJ1-2; no firm D call. The V end was cut by 6 bases, the J end by 0 bases, with 5 bases between. Germline loops: CDR1 MNHEY, CDR2 SVGEGT. This CDR3 has 12 amino acids. The CDR3 spells CASSETNYGYTF. The CDR3 DNA sequence: TGTGCCAGCAGCGAGACTAACTATGGCTACACCTTC.

This clonotype was detected many times. V usage is TRBV20-1 and J usage is TRBJ2-7, with D hard to call. Trimming stripped 5 bases from V and 4 bases from J, with 9 bases between. The CDR3 has 11 residues. Germline V gene sequence: CDR1 DFQATT, CDR2 SNEGSKA (reference sequence). The CDR3 coding sequence is TGCAGTGCTGCAATCGGGTACGAGCAGTACTTC. Protein product: CSAAIGYEQYF.

This sequence joins TRBV15 and TRBJ1-2, with a possible D match to TRBD1 (6 bases). There are 15 residues in the CDR3. V lost 0 bases and J 8 bases, leaving 16 bases between the germline ends. Per the germline V gene, CDR1 is LNHNV and CDR2 is YYDKDF (reference sequence). CDR3 nucleotides: TGTGCCACCAGCAGAGATGTGGACAGAAGATTAGGCTACACCTTC. This codes for CATSRDVDRRLGYTF.

This clonotype was counted only a few times. This sequence joins TRBV5-8 and TRBJ2-1, with 9 bases aligning to TRBD2. Germline loops: CDR1 SGHTS, CDR2 YDEGEE. J gave up 4 bases and V 0 bases, and 8 bases lay outside the gene matches. The CDR3 extends over 17 amino acids. The CDR3 reads CASSLGWSSGGYNEQFF. CDR3 coding DNA: TGTGCCAGCAGCTTGGGATGGAGTAGCGGGGGTTACAATGAGCAGTTCTTC.

This clonotype was detected only a few times. This sequence joins TRBV7-2 and TRBJ2-5; a weak D match, TRBD1 (5 bases). Per the germline V gene, CDR1 is SGHTA and CDR2 is FQGNSA. V was cut by 2 bases and J by 4 bases, with 14 bases left in between. CDR3 length: 15 amino acids. CDR3 sequence reads: CASSLFRAQGETQYF. The DNA of the CDR3 is TGTGCCAGCAGCTTATTCCGGGCCCAGGGAGAGACCCAGTACTTC. Drawing the rest from reference TRBV7-2 and TRBJ2-5, the complete variable domain is GAGVSQSPSNKVTEKGKDVELRCDPISGHTALYWYRQSLGQGLEFLIYFQGNSAPDKSGLPSDRFSAERTGGSVSTLTIQRTQQEDSAVYLCASSLFRAQGETQYFGPGTRLLVL.

V usage is TRBV20-1 and J usage is TRBJ2-7; maybe TRBD2 (5 bases). CDR3 length: 13 residues. V shed 6 bases and J shed 3 bases, with 15 bases lying between them. The germline V gene encodes CDR1 DFQATT and CDR2 SNEGSKA (reference sequence). The DNA for the CDR3 is TGCAGTGCCGCCGGGAACACAAACTACGAGCAGTACTTC. Protein sequence: CSAAGNTNYEQYF.

This clonotype was seen a handful of times. The J gene is TRBJ2-3, the V gene TRBV20-1, with TRBD2 identical over 10 bases. This CDR3 comprises 17 residues. Germline CDR1 and CDR2: DFQATT and SNEGSKA (reference sequence). V was clipped by 1 base and J by 5 bases; unmatched bases: 12. Here the CDR3 DNA reads TGCAGTGCTAGAGGCCCCTTCAGCGGGGGGGGTGGAGATACGCAGTATTTT. The encoded protein is CSARGPFSGGGGDTQYF.

This clonotype came up a few times. The chain has TRBV7-9 and TRBJ2-6, with a weak D call TRBD2 (5 bases). The CDR3 is 17 residues long. The germline CDR1 and CDR2 sequences are SEHNR and FQNEAQ (reference sequence). V dropped 1 base and J dropped 0 bases, with 10 bases sitting between them. CDR3 in amino acids: CASSLGGFLSGANVLTF. The CDR3 DNA follows: TGTGCCAGCAGCTTAGGCGGGTTCCTCTCTGGGGCCAACGTCCTGACTTTC.

The chain combines TRBV20-1 with TRBJ2-3; the D gene could be TRBD1 or TRBD2 (5 bases each). In germline, CDR1 is DFQATT, CDR2 SNEGSKA (reference sequence). The CDR3 runs 14 residues. The germline V and J ends were trimmed by 5 bases and 0 bases, with 12 bases remaining between them. CDR3 sequence: CSAATGGSTDTQYF. CDR3 DNA: TGCAGTGCTGCAACAGGAGGTAGCACAGATACGCAGTATTTT.

In its sample, this clonotype was seen a few times. The chain has TRBV6-5 and TRBJ2-7; D may be TRBD2 (5 bases). V was trimmed by 7 bases and J by 12 bases, leaving 19 bases between them. Per germline, CDR1 MNHEY and CDR2 SVGAGI. The CDR3 is made up of 12 amino acids. CDR3 DNA sequence: TGTGCCAGCAAAGGGTCCGGCCGGGAACCGTACTTC. Residues: CASKGSGREPYF.

The V call is TRBV20-1, the J call TRBJ1-5, with 7 bases aligning to TRBD1. Per the germline V gene, CDR1 is DFQATT and CDR2 is SNEGSKA (reference sequence). The junction had 5 bases not matched to a gene; V was cut back by 5 bases and J by 7 bases. The CDR3 length is 12 residues. The CDR3 DNA is TGCAGTGCTTACAGGGGCGACCAGCCCCAGCATTTT. This sequence encodes CSAYRGDQPQHF.

This chain uses TRBV7-2 with TRBJ1-2; no clear D. This CDR3 region has 17 residues. V was trimmed by 3 bases and J by 8 bases, leaving 25 bases between them. Germline CDR1 reads SGHTA; CDR2 reads FQGNSA. CDR3 bases: TGTGCCAGCAGCTTTATGAGGGTAACTGACCGAGTCGAAGGCTACACCTTC. Translated, it gives CASSFMRVTDRVEGYTF.

The V call is TRBV5-6, the J call TRBJ2-7; D unresolved. Germline-derived CDR1 and CDR2 are SGHDT and YYEEEE. Trimming cost V 1 base and J 4 bases, with 6 bases left between them. The CDR3 covers 12 residues. CDR3: CASSLTQYEQYF. The CDR3 nucleotides are TGTGCCAGCAGCTTGACACAATACGAGCAGTACTTC.

This clonotype was counted only a few times. The chain has TRBV2 and TRBJ1-5; TRBD1 matches 7 bases. Looked up from germline, CDR1 is SNHLY and CDR2 is FYNNEI. The CDR3 loop spans 12 amino acids. V shed 6 bases and J 6 bases; nucleotides not matched to a gene: 2. In DNA, the CDR3 is TGTGCCAGCAGACAGGGGCGTCAGCCCCAGCATTTT. Encoded protein: CASRQGRQPQHF. Combining the CDR3 with reference TRBV2 and TRBJ1-5 gives the whole variable domain EPEVTQTPSHQVTQMGQEVILRCVPISNHLYFYWYRQILGQKVEFLVSFYNNEISEKSEIFDDQFSVERPDGSNFTLKIRSTKLEDSAMYFCASRQGRQPQHFGDGTRLSIL.

The V gene is TRBV5-1, the J gene TRBJ2-1; possibly TRBD1 for D (5 bases). The CDR3 runs 14 residues. Germline CDR1 and CDR2: SGHRS and YFSETQ. Trimming stripped 4 bases from V and 1 base from J, with 9 bases between. The CDR3 DNA reads as TGCGCCAGCAGCGCACAGGTTTCCTACAATGAGCAGTTCTTC. This gives the protein CASSAQVSYNEQFF.

The chain's CDR3 is CASSLVSEQFF. The CDR3 DNA reads as TGTGCCAGCAGTTTAGTAAGTGAGCAGTTCTTC. The chain recombines TRBV12-3 or TRBV12-4 with TRBJ2-1; unclear D gene. The CDR3 consists of 11 residues. Trimming cost V 1 base and J 9 bases, with 4 bases left between them.